A selection of T cell receptor beta chains follows, all from one sample in a study of T cell responses to AZD1222 COVID-19 vaccine. Measured with immunoSEQ multiplex PCR; TCRdb has only the in-frame clones, and not every one. The repertoire holds roughly 100,000 clones, approximately 90% seen once, with under 3% in the top ten. The specimen was peripheral blood, collected 28 days after the second AZD1222 dose. These receptor sequences come from an adult who received the AZD1222 COVID-19 vaccine. The CDR3 runs from the conserved cysteine through the conserved F or W. The D gene is left open where the match is weak. Rows give clone size only sometimes, using once, few, many, or a class for an expanded clone.

v_gene	d_gene	abundance	j_gene	CDR3nt	CDR3aa
TRBV18	-	-	TRBJ1-4	TGTGCCAGCTCACCCAGCCAGGGCGCGGCCAATGAAAAACTGTTTTTT	CASSPSQGAANEKLFF
TRBV30	TRBD1	-	TRBJ1-3	TGTGCCTGGAAATCCGGGACAGGGGTTAGATTAGCTGGAAACACCATATATTTT	CAWKSGTGVRLAGNTIYF
TRBV29-1	-	-	TRBJ2-7	TGCAGCGTGAGAACCGGTGAGCAGTACTTC	CSVRTGEQYF
TRBV19	-	-	TRBJ1-5	TGTGCCAGTAGTATGGGCAGGGCCTTCGATCAGCCCCAGCATTTT	CASSMGRAFDQPQHF
TRBV7-9	-	once	TRBJ1-4	TGTGCCAGCACCAACTCTGGGGTCGGGGATGAAAAACTGTTTTTT	CASTNSGVGDEKLFF
TRBV3-1/TRBV3-2	TRBD2	-	TRBJ2-7	TGTGCCAGCAGACCCGGGACTAGCAGCCACGAGCAGTACTTC	CASRPGTSSHEQYF
TRBV9	-	once	TRBJ1-6	TGTGCCAGCAGCTTGGGGATATCACGAAGCAATAATTCACCCCTCCACTTT	CASSLGISRSNNSPLHF
TRBV5-5	-	-	TRBJ1-1	TGTGCCAGCAGCTTGCAGGGTTTCACTGAAGCTTTCTTT	CASSLQGFTEAFF
TRBV7-2	-	-	TRBJ2-2	TGTGCCAGCAGCTTAAGGAGCGGGAACACCGGGGAGCTGTTTTTT	CASSLRSGNTGELFF
TRBV6-2/TRBV6-3	TRBD2	few	TRBJ2-7	TGTGCCAGCAGTCGAGGACTAGCGGGAGCCGCAGGGGAGCAGTACTTC	CASSRGLAGAAGEQYF
TRBV4-3	-	-	TRBJ2-2	TGCGCCAGCAGCCAAGATTCCCGCTTAACCGGGGAGCTGTTTTTT	CASSQDSRLTGELFF
TRBV5-4	TRBD1	-	TRBJ1-1	TGTGCCAGCAGCCGGCGGACAGGGAACACTGAAGCTTTCTTT	CASSRRTGNTEAFF
TRBV7-2	TRBD2	-	TRBJ2-5	TGTGCCAGCAAACGGGGGGATCGGGAGACCCAGTACTTC	CASKRGDRETQYF
TRBV7-2	-	-	TRBJ1-3	TGTGCCAGCAGCTTCACACAGGGCCTTGGAAACACCATATATTTT	CASSFTQGLGNTIYF
TRBV5-4	-	-	TRBJ1-6	TGTGCCAGCAGCTATACAACGGGAAATTCACCCCTCCACTTT	CASSYTTGNSPLHF
TRBV5-1	-	-	TRBJ2-2	TGCGCCAGCAAGCTTGTCAAGAACACCGGGGAGCTGTTTTTT	CASKLVKNTGELFF
TRBV15	-	-	TRBJ2-3	TGTGCCACCAGCAGAGATCGAGCAGGGGTTGATACGCAGTATTTT	CATSRDRAGVDTQYF
TRBV28	-	-	TRBJ2-1	TGTGCCAGCAGTCCCCTTCGAGGGAGCTCCTACAATGAGCAGTTCTTC	CASSPLRGSSYNEQFF
TRBV7-3	-	-	TRBJ1-2	TGTGCCAGCAGCTTAAATCCGGGCTATGGCTACACCTTC	CASSLNPGYGYTF
TRBV7-2	TRBD1	-	TRBJ1-1	TGTGCCAGCAGGACAGGGGGCGAATGGAGCACTGAAGCTTTCTTT	CASRTGGEWSTEAFF
TRBV18	-	-	TRBJ1-1	TGTGCCAGCTCACCACCAGACGAGCGGGCTTTCTTT	CASSPPDERAFF
TRBV19	TRBD1	-	TRBJ1-2	TGTGCCAGTACCAGGGGACAGGGGATGAACTATGGCTACACCTTC	CASTRGQGMNYGYTF
TRBV28	-	-	TRBJ1-1	TGTGCCAGCAGGACAACACAGGGTTTGGGTACTGAAGCTTTCTTT	CASRTTQGLGTEAFF
TRBV11-1	-	-	TRBJ2-7	TGTGCCAGCAGCTTAGAAACCTACGAGCAGTACTTC	CASSLETYEQYF
TRBV11-2	TRBD2	-	TRBJ2-3	TGTGCCAGCAGCTTAGGTAGCGGGTATAGCACAGATACGCAGTATTTT	CASSLGSGYSTDTQYF
TRBV25-1	TRBD2	-	TRBJ2-1	TGTGCCAGCAGTGAACGGGGGGGCGGTTACAATGAGCAGTTCTTC	CASSERGGGYNEQFF
TRBV7-2	-	-	TRBJ1-3	TGTGCCAGCAGCCGTCTCTCTGGAAACACCATATATTTT	CASSRLSGNTIYF
TRBV18	TRBD1	-	TRBJ2-5	TGTGCCAGCTCACCATTGGTTTCAGGGGGACAAAGGGAGACCCAGTACTTC	CASSPLVSGGQRETQYF
TRBV29-1	-	-	TRBJ1-3	TGCAGCGTTGAAGTGACAGCTACTGGAAACACCATATATTTT	CSVEVTATGNTIYF
TRBV28	TRBD1	-	TRBJ2-3	TGTGCCAGCAGTCTACAGGGGGCTAGAGATACGCAGTATTTT	CASSLQGARDTQYF
TRBV4-1	TRBD2	-	TRBJ2-2	TGCGCCAGCAGCCAAGATTTCCCCCTAGCGGGAGGTTTCACCGGGGAGCTGTTTTTT	CASSQDFPLAGGFTGELFF
TRBV2	TRBD2	-	TRBJ2-7	TGTGCCAGCAGTGAAGATCGATGGACTAGCGGATACGAGCAGTACTTC	CASSEDRWTSGYEQYF
TRBV13	-	-	TRBJ2-2	TGTGCCAGCAGCTTGAAAGGGGCAGGCACCGGGGAGCTGTTTTTT	CASSLKGAGTGELFF
TRBV27	-	-	TRBJ2-5	TGTGCCAGCAGTTTTTGGGCTAGCGAACAAGAGACCCAGTACTTC	CASSFWASEQETQYF
TRBV27	-	-	TRBJ1-1	TGTGCCAGCAGACCATCTCAACTACAGGGAGAAGCTGAAGCTTTCTTT	CASRPSQLQGEAEAFF
TRBV5-6	-	-	TRBJ2-3	TGTGCCAGCAGCTTGGGACTTCCATTCACAGATACGCAGTATTTT	CASSLGLPFTDTQYF
TRBV10-2	TRBD2	-	TRBJ2-7	TGCGCCAGCAGTGAGGGCGGGAGGGCCTTCGAGCAGTACTTC	CASSEGGRAFEQYF
TRBV5-5	TRBD1	-	TRBJ1-5	TGTGCCAGCAGCTTACAGGGGGCCGATCAGCCCCAGCATTTT	CASSLQGADQPQHF
TRBV18	-	-	TRBJ1-5	TGTGCCAGCTCACCCGTTACTAGCAATCAGCCCCAGCATTTT	CASSPVTSNQPQHF
TRBV10-3	-	once	TRBJ1-4	TGTGCCATCAGCGCGCTTGAGGGACGGCAAAATGAAAAACTGTTTTTT	CAISALEGRQNEKLFF
TRBV7-9	TRBD2	few	TRBJ2-5	TGTGCCAGCAGCTTATCGGGAGCGGGAGAAGGAGAGACCCAGTACTTC	CASSLSGAGEGETQYF
TRBV27	-	-	TRBJ2-2	TGTGCCAGCAGTTGGGGGACAGGGAAGCGCGGGAGGGTCACCGGGGAGCTGTTTTTT	CASSWGTGKRGRVTGELFF
TRBV12-3/TRBV12-4	-	-	TRBJ2-3	TGTGCCAGCAGCTCGAATAGGGATACGCAGTATTTT	CASSSNRDTQYF
TRBV7-3	TRBD1	-	TRBJ1-1	TGTGCCAGCAGCCCCCTGACAGGGGTCACGAACACTGAAGCTTTCTTT	CASSPLTGVTNTEAFF
TRBV5-5	-	-	TRBJ2-1	TGTGCCAGCAGCTTCGAAGCGGGTTCGCACAATGAGCAGTTCTTC	CASSFEAGSHNEQFF
TRBV5-5	TRBD1	-	TRBJ1-2	TGTGCCAGCAGCAGTGACAGGGGGGACTACACCTTC	CASSSDRGDYTF
TRBV29-1	-	-	TRBJ2-7	TGCAGCGTTGATTGGGGGAGGGAGCAGTACTTC	CSVDWGREQYF